This T cell receptor beta chain was sequenced in a study of regulatory T cells in long-lasting Graves disease (dated by TCRdb to the early 2020s). Notes on the research overall: In the newly diagnosed Graves' disease group, patients had been taking antithyroid drugs for less than 3 months. This study used TCR sequencing and RNA sequencing of peripheral blood to compare persistent Graves' disease patients against newly diagnosed Graves' disease patients. The study took place in China and was registered as a clinical trial. A total of 33 samples underwent TCR sequencing: some 13 from persistent and approximately 20 from newly diagnosed Graves' disease patients.

Comment on this clonotype: Its recognized antigen is unknown. It differs at one base from a far larger clone, so likely a read error.

Receptor libraries were prepared by multiplex PCR. Instrument on record: Illumina HiSeq 4000. iRepertoire HTBI primers and Arm-PCR amplification of CDR3 regions were used to construct TCR beta libraries. PCR products were gel purified before sequencing. Processing in the source paper ran as follows. Gene usage analysis of CDR3 amino acid clonotypes used the roughly 60 TRBV and 14 to 15 TRBJ segments found across samples. COPE and FqMerger were used to merge the filtered high-quality paired reads into contigs. BLAST was used to align contigs to IMGT TRBV, TRBD and TRBJ reference genes, and CDR3 was defined according to IMGT. Any clonotype with a frequency above 0.1% was counted as a highly expanded clone. Repertoire diversity was measured by Shannon entropy, and V-J evenness by the Gini coefficient. A clonotype was considered public if more than one individual shared it. Through fastp at Q25 and MiXCR, TCRdb rebuilt clones from the public reads, retaining in-frame beta chains. Identical CDR3 proteins give one entry, which carries the most common genes and DNA. The V and J calls, along with clone size, are taken from TCRdb and not from the paper's own processing. In this sample the table shows over 200,000 distinct CDR3 sequences, roughly 18% of which occur a single time. The ten largest account for 12% to 15% of the sample.

Taken with the paper, the label for time point translates to: newly diagnosed GD, antithyroid drugs for less than 3 months. For both TCR sequencing and RNA sequencing, RNA was extracted from PBMCs using TRIzol. The diagnosis of Graves' disease followed American Thyroid Association guidelines. Patients for the study were recruited at an endocrinology department in Xi'an, China. From each patient, around 9.3 milliliters of peripheral blood was collected into an EDTA anticoagulant tube. Ficoll Paque Plus density gradient separation was used to isolate PBMCs, and no additional T cell sorting was done. An Agilent 2100 Bioanalyzer and agarose gel were used to assess RNA quality, and a NanoDrop 2000 was used to measure RNA concentration. Overall study outcomes, separate from this receptor: Persistent Graves' disease patients showed lower TCR Shannon entropy and fewer highly expanded clones than newly diagnosed patients, suggesting clonal expansion. Sequencing and analysis were limited to the TCR beta chain. The study examined only peripheral blood because the primary lesion, thyroid tissue, could not be accessed. The small sample size was acknowledged by the authors as a limitation that may reduce accuracy. Patients with persistent disease shared more public clonotypes (fewer than 3,000) than newly diagnosed patients did (966). TRBV28, TRBJ1-2 and TRBJ2-5 were preferentially used in persistent disease, while TRBV20-1 and TRBJ2-1 were favored in newly diagnosed disease.

Per the germline V gene, MNHGY is the CDR1 and SVAAGI is the CDR2. The CDR3 contains 12 residues, cysteine and phenylalanine counted. Only the CDR3 region is kept as DNA, spanning 36 bases read in frame from base 1. These data were likewise used in another study, on T cells in Graves' hyperthyroidism and ophthalmopathy. The second study's paper adds: Graves' hyperthyroidism was defined as stable when no progression to ophthalmopathy occurred over 18 months of follow-up. Hyperthyroidism patients were aged 18 to 65 years and newly diagnosed, with disease duration of less than 2 months. Any patient with an uncontrolled infection, another autoimmune disease, pregnancy or lactation was excluded. Clinical symptoms, serum thyroxine and TRAb, thyroid ultrasound, and orbital computed tomography formed the basis for the diagnoses. The TCR CDR3 was subjected to a first round of RT-PCR using the HTBI primer set and the Qiagen OneStep RT-PCR kit. Most expanded thyroid clonotypes (frequency above 0.001) were also found in blood, which suggests that blood repertoires may mirror thyroid immune responses. A 13 V-J signature model separated ophthalmopathy from stable hyperthyroidism, with roughly 88% sensitivity and 81% to 83% specificity in cross-validation and 80%/75% in testing. In validation, the model predicted progression to ophthalmopathy with 60% to 71% sensitivity and 72% to 85% specificity, a median of roughly seven months before onset. To identify TCR V-J signatures that set the groups apart, the researchers used a discovery cohort of more than 95 patients, made up of some 41 with Graves' ophthalmopathy and about 60 with stable Graves' hyperthyroidism. Whether ophthalmopathy could be predicted prospectively was tested in an independent validation cohort made up of some 20 hyperthyroidism patients plus 17 patients who later progressed to ophthalmopathy. The approximately 90 discovery patients were randomly split 7:3 into training and test sets. In addition, the study compared T-cell repertoires in thyroid tissue and in blood from roughly six Graves' hyperthyroidism patients. Once sampling was done, hyperthyroidism patients were given methimazole at a starting dose of 30 mg daily, whereas ophthalmopathy patients were given high-dose intravenous methylprednisolone. A second multiplex PCR round built the libraries, followed by size selection and purification. Paired-end sequencing of the libraries was performed with 100 bp reads on an Illumina HiSeq2000. SOAPnuke was used to process the raw data, removing reads that contained adapters or uncalled bases, had a mean Phred below 15, or lacked an exact match to the constant primer or identifier. High-quality paired reads were merged using COPE v1.2.5, and each unique nucleotide sequence was defined as a clonotype. Clonotypes were aligned to IMGT TRBV, TRBD and TRBJ reference segments using MiTCR v1.1. The analysis was restricted to V-J combinations with a frequency above 0.0001, which together covered 99% to 99.2% of the repertoires. The TCS score was defined as F50 (clonal expansion) divided by E x V (chaos), with BLOSUM62-based TCRdist calculated between CDR3 peptides within each V-J. Welch's t-statistics and random forest reduced roughly 540 V-J features to 10 to 15, which were used in a naive Bayes classifier (R e1071). Sample size was not statistically predetermined, and investigators were not blinded to group allocation. TCR Vbeta CDR3 sequencing of some 140 peripheral blood samples (approximately 44 ophthalmopathy, 75 hyperthyroidism and about 17 progressor patients) is reported in the paper.

The material sequenced was peripheral blood mononuclear cells (PBMCs), taken at new diagnosis, from a patient treated with antithyroid drugs. The clonotype was recovered from a woman in her 30s with Graves disease. Donor details come from another sample of the same person, matched by shared clones. The chain uses TRBV6-9 and TRBJ2-1, and possibly TRBD1, on 5 matching bases. The CDR3 protein: CASSAGSNERFF. The DNA sequence is as follows: TGTGCCAGCAGCGCAGGGTCCAATGAGCGGTTCTTC.